This TCR beta chain was sequenced for a study of cytomegalovirus exposure and HLA in healthy donors. Study conclusions and caveats: Diagnosis of cytomegalovirus status made by the classifier reportedly showed high specificity and sensitivity. The finding came from a later analysis; first-cohort TCR clusters tended to co-occur in the 90 to 150 validation repertoires.

With regard to this clone: Its antigen is currently unknown.

Sequencing was performed with immunoSEQ multiplex PCR; in TCRdb, only in-frame clones are kept and a portion is missing. Here the sample spans hundreds of thousands of clones, roughly 85% being singletons. The CDR3 sequence is 14 residues long. The germline V and J ends were trimmed by 6 bases and 1 base, with 12 bases remaining between them. The germline CDR1 and CDR2 sequences are MNHEY and SVGAGI. The V gene is TRBV6-5, the J gene TRBJ1-1, with no clear D. The receptor was isolated from a woman aged 18 to 35 in good health and CMV-seronegative. Sequences were obtained from PBMCs. The CDR3, as DNA: TGTGCCAGCAGCGCCTGGACGGGGAACACTGAAGCTTTCTTT. It codes for CASSAWTGNTEAFF.